This is a list of T cell receptor beta chains from one sample in a study of technical replicates of blood from several donors. TCRdb's copy holds only in-frame clones and misses some; the assay was immunoSEQ multiplex PCR. The sample has under 90,000 clones; approximately 96% are singletons. Input material: T cells isolated from PBMCs. These receptors all stem from a human donor in good health. Both conserved end residues are part of each CDR3. The D gene is left open where the match is weak. Only part of the rows carry a size: once, few, many, or a class if the clone is expanded.

CDR3 | DNA | size | V | D | J
CASSYSVAGGTDTQYF | TGTGCCAGCAGTTACTCGGTAGCGGGAGGAACAGATACGCAGTATTTT | NA | TRBV6-5 | TRBD2 | TRBJ2-3
CASSQDLGGFYGYTF | TGTGCCAGCAGCCAAGATCTTGGGGGCTTCTATGGCTACACCTTC | once | TRBV4-2 | NA | TRBJ1-2
CASSQVGQDSNQPQHF | TGTGCCAGCAGCCAGGTGGGACAGGATAGCAATCAGCCCCAGCATTTT | NA | TRBV4-2 | TRBD1 | TRBJ1-5
CASSELAGVGNEQFF | TGTGCCAGCAGCGAACTAGCGGGGGTAGGGAATGAGCAGTTCTTC | NA | TRBV6-4 | TRBD2 | TRBJ2-1
CASSLWQAGSTDTQYF | TGTGCCAGCAGTTTATGGCAAGCGGGATCCACAGATACGCAGTATTTT | NA | TRBV28 | TRBD2 | TRBJ2-3
CASSVERDRANYGYTF | TGTGCCAGCAGCGTAGAACGGGACAGAGCTAACTATGGCTACACCTTC | NA | TRBV9 | TRBD1 | TRBJ1-2
CASSLDRAANVLTF | TGTGCCAGCAGCCTGGACAGGGCGGCCAACGTCCTGACTTTC | NA | TRBV5-4 | TRBD1 | TRBJ2-6
CASSQKRDEQFF | TGTGCCAGCAGCCAAAAACGGGATGAGCAGTTCTTC | NA | TRBV14 | NA | TRBJ2-1
CASSVGGQNYGYTF | TGTGCCAGCAGCGTAGGGGGGCAGAACTATGGCTACACCTTC | NA | TRBV9 | NA | TRBJ1-2
CASSASSGSYNEQFF | TGTGCCAGCAGTGCCTCTAGCGGAAGCTACAATGAGCAGTTCTTC | NA | TRBV6-5 | TRBD2 | TRBJ2-1
CASSLLRTDEAFF | TGTGCCAGCAGCTTGCTAAGGACAGATGAAGCTTTCTTT | NA | TRBV7-9 | NA | TRBJ1-1
CASSLDPGVVEQFF | TGTGCCAGCAGCTTAGACCCAGGTGTCGTTGAGCAGTTCTTC | NA | TRBV7-6 | NA | TRBJ2-1
CASSERQLNYGYTF | TGTGCCAGCAGTGAACGACAGCTTAACTATGGCTACACCTTC | once | TRBV6-1 | NA | TRBJ1-2
CASRSGTATYEQYF | TGTGCCAGCAGGTCCGGGACAGCGACCTACGAGCAGTACTTC | NA | TRBV7-9 | TRBD1 | TRBJ2-7